The 2 T cell receptor beta chains presented below share a single source sample, sequenced in a study of blood T cell repertoires in COVID-19. The method was immunoSEQ multiplex PCR; TCRdb's version includes in-frame clones alone and lacks a portion of them. The top ten clones hold less than 7% of a sample with roughly 140,000 clones, 85% of them seen once. Sequences were obtained from PBMCs or T cells enriched from blood (not recorded which). The receptor set was obtained from a middle-aged woman who had recovered from COVID-19.

This sequence joins TRBV11-2 and TRBJ2-7, with TRBD2 matching 9 bases. V lost 5 bases, J lost 9 bases, and 11 bases stayed unmatched. Germline V gene lookup returns CDR1 SGHAT and CDR2 FQNNGV. There are 14 residues in the CDR3. CDR3 sequence: CASSPNPREGWQYF. DNA of the CDR3: TGTGCCAGCAGCCCTAATCCGCGGGAGGGCTGGCAGTACTTC.

The chain uses TRBV18 and TRBJ1-3; no clear D gene. The germline V and J ends were trimmed by 0 bases and 0 bases, with 15 bases remaining between them. The CDR3 length is 18 residues. CDR1 is KGHSH, CDR2 LQKENI, per germline. CDR3 loop: CASSPPEVLEGSGNTIYF. CDR3 in DNA: TGTGCCAGCTCACCACCGGAGGTCCTGGAGGGCTCTGGAAACACCATATATTTT.